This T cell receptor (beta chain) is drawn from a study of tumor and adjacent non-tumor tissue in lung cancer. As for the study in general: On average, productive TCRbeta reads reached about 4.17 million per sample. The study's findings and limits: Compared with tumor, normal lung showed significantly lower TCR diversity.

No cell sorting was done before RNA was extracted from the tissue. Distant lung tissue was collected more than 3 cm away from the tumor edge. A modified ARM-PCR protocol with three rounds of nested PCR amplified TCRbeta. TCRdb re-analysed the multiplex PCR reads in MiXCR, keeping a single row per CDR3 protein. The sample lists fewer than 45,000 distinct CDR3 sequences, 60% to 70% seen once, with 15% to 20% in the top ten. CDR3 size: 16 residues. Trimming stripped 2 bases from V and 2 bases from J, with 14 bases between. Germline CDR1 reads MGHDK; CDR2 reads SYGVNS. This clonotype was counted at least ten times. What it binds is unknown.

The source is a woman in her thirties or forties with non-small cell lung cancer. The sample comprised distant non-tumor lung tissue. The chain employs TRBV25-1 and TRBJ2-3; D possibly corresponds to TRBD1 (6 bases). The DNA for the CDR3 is TGTGCCAGCAGTGAAATACAGGGTGGCGACACAGATACGCAGTATTTT. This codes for CASSEIQGGDTDTQYF.